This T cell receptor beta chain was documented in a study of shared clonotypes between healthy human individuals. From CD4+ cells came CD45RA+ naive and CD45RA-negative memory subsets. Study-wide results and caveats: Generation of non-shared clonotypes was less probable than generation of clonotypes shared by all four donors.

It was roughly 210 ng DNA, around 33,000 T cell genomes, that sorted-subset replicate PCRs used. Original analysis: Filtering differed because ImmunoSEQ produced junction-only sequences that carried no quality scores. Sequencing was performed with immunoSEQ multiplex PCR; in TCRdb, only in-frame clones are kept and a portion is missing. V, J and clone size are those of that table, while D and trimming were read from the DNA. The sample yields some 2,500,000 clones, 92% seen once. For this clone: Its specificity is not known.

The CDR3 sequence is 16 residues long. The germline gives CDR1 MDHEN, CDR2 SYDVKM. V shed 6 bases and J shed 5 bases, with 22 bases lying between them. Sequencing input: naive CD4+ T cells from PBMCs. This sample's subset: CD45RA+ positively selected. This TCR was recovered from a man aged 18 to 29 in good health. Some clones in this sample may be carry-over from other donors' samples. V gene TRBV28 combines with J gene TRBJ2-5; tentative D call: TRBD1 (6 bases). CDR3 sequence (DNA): TGTGCCAGCAGCTCAAATAACAGGGAAACATTGGAGACCCAGTACTTC. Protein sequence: CASSSNNRETLETQYF.